This T cell receptor (beta chain) was obtained from a study of blood T cell repertoires in COVID-19. Sequenced by immunoSEQ multiplex PCR; TCRdb stores in-frame clones only, minus some. The sample consists of tens of thousands of clones, around 80% of them appearing once. Trimming cost V 0 bases and J 7 bases; bases outside gene matches: 6. This CDR3 spans 15 amino acids. The germline V gene has CDR1 LGHDT and CDR2 YNNKEL (reference sequence). The clonotype originates from a woman in her fifties or sixties with acute or convalescent COVID-19. The chain is built from TRBV3-1 (or the pseudogene TRBV3-2) and TRBJ1-2, with 9 nucleotides matching TRBD1. Sequencing was carried out using peripheral blood. The CDR3 is CASSQDWGQGSGYTF. Written as DNA, the CDR3 is TGTGCCAGCAGCCAAGATTGGGGACAGGGAAGTGGCTACACCTTC.